These 20 T cell receptor beta chains originate from one sample sequenced in a study of T-cell reconstitution after alpha-beta-depleted transplantation in children. Preparation of the TCRbeta library used unique molecular identifiers. TCRdb used MiXCR to reprocess the PCR reads, holding one entry per CDR3 protein. This table has just under 150,000 distinct CDR3 sequences, 8.5% to 10% appearing once. The sample here was PBMCs, mostly from graft donor cells, taken 180 days after TCRalphabeta/CD19-depleted stem cell transplant. The source of these receptors is a female patient between 2 and 10 years old who had a stem cell transplant for congenital amegakaryocytic thrombocytopenia, so the T cells may come from the graft donor.

This clonotype has at least ten counts. The chain recombines TRBV20-1 with TRBJ2-3; 11 bases fit TRBD2. The trim removed 1 base at V and 3 bases at J, leaving 6 bases unmatched. Germline CDR1 and CDR2: DFQATT and SNEGSKA (reference sequence). The CDR3 runs to 16 residues. CDR3 in DNA: TGCAGTGCTAGAGTCCCACTAGCGGGAGAGACAGATACGCAGTATTTT. Translation: CSARVPLAGETDTQYF.

This clonotype has only a few counts. Here the CDR3 reads CASSLGPFHSPLHF. The CDR3 DNA follows: TGTGCCAGCAGCTTAGGACCCTTTCATTCACCCCTCCACTTT. The V call is TRBV7-8, the J call TRBJ1-6; D call uncertain. Germline V gene data show CDR1 as SGHVS and CDR2 as FQNEAQ. The CDR3 runs 14 residues. V lost 1 base and J lost 8, with 9 bases in between. The full variable domain, completed using reference TRBV7-8 and TRBJ1-6, is GAGVSQSPRYKVAKRGQDVALRCDPISGHVSLFWYQQALGQGPEFLTYFQNEAQLDKSGLPSDRFFAERPEGSVSTLKIQRTQQEDSAVYLCASSLGPFHSPLHFGNGTRLTVT.

This clonotype has at least ten counts. V and J are TRBV28 and TRBJ1-5, with a possible D match to TRBD1 (5 bases). CDR3 size: 15 residues. Germline CDR1 is MDHEN and CDR2 is SYDVKM. V lost 1 base and J lost 7, with 14 bases in between. CDR3: CASSLLGRGDQPQHF. The CDR3 DNA reads TGTGCCAGCAGTTTATTAGGGCGGGGGGACCAGCCCCAGCATTTT.

This clonotype was seen many times. The chain joins TRBV6-6 to TRBJ2-1, with 7 bases identical to TRBD1. J was trimmed by 8 bases and V by 8 bases; bases with no gene match: 12. Germline V lookup: CDR1 MNHNY, CDR2 SVGAGI (reference sequence). The length of the CDR3 is 14 residues. The CDR3 reads CASRDRVYYDEQFF. The CDR3, as DNA: TGTGCCAGCCGAGACAGGGTTTATTACGATGAGCAGTTCTTC.

This clonotype was counted many times. The chain joins TRBV29-1 to TRBJ2-7; D perhaps matches TRBD1 (5 bases). CDR1 and CDR2 (germline): SQVTM, ANQGSEA. The CDR3 runs to 15 residues. Deletions cut 0 bases from V and 1 base from J, with 13 bases between. For the CDR3, the DNA is TGCAGCGTTGAAGATTTAGTCGACAGTTCCTACGAGCAGTACTTC. Translated, it gives CSVEDLVDSSYEQYF.

This clonotype came up many times. The V call is TRBV15, the J call TRBJ2-7; TRBD2 might be the D (7 bases). The V and J ends lost 5 bases and 4 bases respectively, with 24 bases between them. Germline V gene sequence: CDR1 LNHNV, CDR2 YYDKDF (reference sequence). The CDR3 contains 17 residues. CDR3 bases: TGTGCCACCAGCCCCTTGGGGCAGGGGCGGGGGTTGTACGAGCAGTACTTC. This encodes CATSPLGQGRGLYEQYF.

This clonotype has more than one count but fewer than ten. The chain recombines TRBV27 with TRBJ2-3; D unclear. CDR1 and CDR2 from the germline V gene are MNHEY and SMNVEV (reference sequence). The CDR3 is 17 amino acids. The V gene lost 4 bases and the J gene lost 2 bases, with 19 bases spanning the gap. The CDR3 bases are TGTGCCAGCAGTTCGAAACCTCACAGCTACCACACAGATACGCAGTATTTT. Translation gives CASSSKPHSYHTDTQYF.

This chain uses TRBV7-2 with TRBJ1-5, with 7 bases matching TRBD1. After removal of 5 bases from V and 7 bases from J, the junction contained 5 bases not matched to a gene. Germline CDR1 SGHTA, CDR2 FQGNSA. This CDR3 contains 13 residues. CDR3 sequence reads: CASSDRVGQPQHF. The CDR3 region has the DNA TGTGCCAGCAGCGACAGGGTGGGACAGCCCCAGCATTTT.

This clonotype has at least ten counts. The rearrangement uses TRBV7-2 and TRBJ2-7; the D is unclear. Germline assignment: CDR1 SGHTA and CDR2 FQGNSA. V lost 5 bases to trimming and J lost 0 bases, with 11 bases between them. The CDR3 runs 14 residues. CDR3 DNA sequence: TGTGCCAGCAGCACGACCTGGAGCTCCTACGAGCAGTACTTC. Its protein is CASSTTWSSYEQYF.

This clonotype was observed many times. This chain joins TRBV5-4 and TRBJ2-3, with TRBD2 matching 8 bases. The junction had 5 bases not matched to a gene; V was cut back by 4 bases and J by 1 base. Germline CDR1 is SGHNT and CDR2 is YYREEE (reference sequence). The CDR3 has 15 residues. The CDR3 loop is CASSATSGRTDTQYF. Here the CDR3 DNA reads TGTGCCAGCAGCGCAACTAGCGGACGCACAGATACGCAGTATTTT.

This clonotype was found many times. The V gene is TRBV20-1, the J gene TRBJ1-5; possible D gene TRBD1, 5 bases. The CDR3 extends over 14 amino acids. The germline gives CDR1 DFQATT, CDR2 SNEGSKA (reference sequence). V was cut by 1 base and J by 4 bases, with 11 bases left in between. The chain's CDR3 is CSARAPGRNQPQHF. CDR3 nucleotide sequence: TGCAGTGCTAGAGCACCGGGGCGAAATCAGCCCCAGCATTTT.

This clonotype was recorded many times. V usage is TRBV5-1 and J usage is TRBJ1-2; 10 bases line up with TRBD1. The CDR3 runs to 13 residues. CDR1 SGHRS and CDR2 YFSETQ come from the germline V gene. V trimming: 3 bases; J trimming: 6 bases; junction bases outside the gene matches: 2. Here the CDR3 DNA reads TGCGCCAGCAGCTCCGGGACAGGGGATGGCTACACCTTC. Protein sequence: CASSSGTGDGYTF.

The table lists this clonotype with a few counts. The chain uses TRBV2 and TRBJ2-1, with D unclear. Germline CDR1 SNHLY, CDR2 FYNNEI. The CDR3 has 11 residues. V lost 3 bases, J lost 9 bases, and 6 bases lay in between. CDR3 sequence reads: CASSDFSEQFF. CDR3 nucleotides: TGTGCCAGCAGTGATTTTAGTGAGCAGTTCTTC.

This clonotype showed up many times. The chain links TRBV20-1 to TRBJ2-3, with 7 nucleotides matching TRBD2. J was trimmed by 2 bases and V by 2 bases; bases with no gene match: 13. The length of the CDR3 is 17 residues. Per the germline V gene, CDR1 is DFQATT and CDR2 is SNEGSKA (reference sequence). The CDR3 DNA is TGCAGTGCTAGAATACCCTTAGCGGGTTTAATCACAGATACGCAGTATTTT. As protein: CSARIPLAGLITDTQYF.

The chain carries TRBV20-1 and TRBJ1-6, with D perhaps matching TRBD1 (5 bases). CDR1 DFQATT and CDR2 SNEGSKA come from the germline V gene (reference sequence). The length of the CDR3 is 17 residues. The V and J ends lost 0 bases and 5 bases respectively, with 17 bases between them. The CDR3 loop reads CSARDGGRGGDNSPLHF. The CDR3 DNA is TGCAGTGCTAGAGATGGAGGTCGGGGAGGGGATAATTCACCCCTCCACTTT.

The chain has TRBV18 and TRBJ2-3; TRBD1 might be the D (5 bases). Germline V gives CDR1 KGHSH, CDR2 LQKENI. This CDR3 has 14 residues. Trimming stripped 5 bases from V and 0 bases from J, with 9 bases between. In DNA form, the CDR3 reads TGTGCCAGCTCAAAACAGGTTAGCACAGATACGCAGTATTTT. As protein: CASSKQVSTDTQYF.

This clonotype was seen a few times. The chain carries TRBV5-4 and TRBJ2-4; a weak D match, TRBD1 (6 bases). Germline V gene sequence: CDR1 SGHNT, CDR2 YYREEE (reference sequence). V was clipped by 4 bases and J by 1 base, with 18 bases between them. The CDR3 is 17 amino acids. The DNA for the CDR3 is TGTGCCAGCAGCCGGGGCGTGGGGGCCGGTGCCAAAAACATTCAGTACTTC. It encodes CASSRGVGAGAKNIQYF. Using reference TRBV5-4 and TRBJ2-4 for the parts outside the CDR3, the full variable domain is ETGVTQSPTHLIKTRGQQVTLRCSSQSGHNTVSWYQQALGQGPQFIFQYYREEENGRGNFPPRFSGLQFPNYSSELNVNALELDDSALYLCASSRGVGAGAKNIQYFGAGTRLSVL.

The sample holds a few counts of this clonotype. The V and J genes are TRBV18 and TRBJ2-5, with no clear D. Trimming left V 0 bases short and J 5 bases short, with 7 bases between. Per germline, CDR1 KGHSH and CDR2 LQKENI. The CDR3 runs 13 residues. The CDR3 DNA reads TGTGCCAGCTCACCACCATTATGGGAGACCCAGTACTTC. It translates to CASSPPLWETQYF. Using reference TRBV18 and TRBJ2-5 for the parts outside the CDR3, the full variable domain is NAGVMQNPRHLVRRRGQEARLRCSPMKGHSHVYWYRQLPEEGLKFMVYLQKENIIDESGMPKERFSAEFPKEGPSILRIQQVVRGDSAAYFCASSPPLWETQYFGPGTRLLVL.

Many counts were recorded for this clonotype. The V call is TRBV5-1, the J call TRBJ1-4; TRBD1 is a possible D gene (6 bases). From germline, CDR1 is SGHRS and CDR2 YFSETQ. The ends were cut back, 2 bases at V and 10 bases at J, with 12 bases in the middle. CDR3 length: 13 residues. As DNA, the CDR3 is TGCGCCAGCAGCTTAACAGGGTTGGCAAAACTGTTTTTT. Protein product: CASSLTGLAKLFF.

The chain couples TRBV20-1 to TRBJ1-5; 10 bases map to TRBD1. V lost 2 bases, J lost 5 bases, and 9 bases stayed unmatched. The germline V gene encodes CDR1 DFQATT and CDR2 SNEGSKA (reference sequence). The CDR3 is made up of 16 amino acids. The CDR3 spells CSARSTGGDHHQPQHF. The CDR3 bases are TGCAGTGCTAGATCGACAGGGGGCGATCACCATCAGCCCCAGCATTTT.